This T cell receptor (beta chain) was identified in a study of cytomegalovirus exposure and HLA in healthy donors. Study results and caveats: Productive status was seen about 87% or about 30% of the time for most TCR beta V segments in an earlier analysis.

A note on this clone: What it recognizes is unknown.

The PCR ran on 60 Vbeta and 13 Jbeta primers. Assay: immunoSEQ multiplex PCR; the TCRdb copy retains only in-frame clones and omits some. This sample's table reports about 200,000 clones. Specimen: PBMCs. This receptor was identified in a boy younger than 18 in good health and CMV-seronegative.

This CDR3 is CASALWNPGLNSNQPQHF. DNA of the CDR3: TGTGCTAGTGCCCTGTGGAACCCGGGACTTAATAGCAATCAGCCCCAGCATTTT. This rearrangement joins TRBV12-5 to TRBJ1-5; a weak D match, TRBD1 (5 bases). V shed 7 bases and J shed 0 bases, with 22 bases lying between them. CDR1 and CDR2 from the germline V gene are LGHNT and FRNRAP. This CDR3 contains 18 residues.